This T cell receptor beta chain was sequenced for a study of T cell repertoires in cytomegalovirus infection. Study at large: Public signatures in TCR beta pointed to CMV infection and matching HLA type.

This clonotype was seen repeatedly, ten times or more. No antigen is known for it. V lost 4 bases to trimming and J lost 2 bases, with 8 bases between them. From germline, CDR1 is SGHTA and CDR2 FQGNSA. The CDR3 is made up of 13 amino acids. Findings and limits, study-wide: Summed public TCR beta family frequency identified CMV carriers bearing the relevant HLA. The ex vivo response showed dominance by HLA-C-restricted CMV-specific TCR beta clonotypes.

TCRdb reprocessed the reads via MiXCR and lists one record per CDR3 protein. Of hundreds of thousands of distinct CDR3 sequences listed, 15% to 20% are singletons. Sequencing was carried out using PBMCs. The sequence derives from a human donor in good health (CMV status not recorded). Some clones in this sample may be carry-over from other donors' samples. The genes are TRBV7-2 and TRBJ1-2; D gene unclear. The DNA of the CDR3 is TGTGCCAGCAGCTCGCCCTTAAACTATGGCTACACCTTC. This codes for CASSSPLNYGYTF.